This TCR beta chain was profiled in a study of T cell repertoires in aging, cancer and after chemotherapy. Background on the study: Six age groups, ranging from 30 or younger to 70 or older, included the donors. Glioblastoma patients receiving temozolomide-based therapy gave paired samples before and after chemotherapy. The whole study produced a dataset of some 10 million TCR reads.

Peripheral blood genomic DNA, not sorted cells or RNA, was the template. Germline V lookup: CDR1 SQVTM, CDR2 ANQGSEA. The J segment lost 5 bases and the V segment lost 1 base, leaving 5 bases of the junction unmatched. The CDR3 runs 16 residues. Whole-study findings and limits: Age-matched healthy donors had significantly more diverse, less clonal blood TCR repertoires than untreated cancer patients.

A mixed TRB-A/B primer pool amplified rearranged TRB by multiplex touch-down PCR. Each CDR3 protein gets one entry after TCRdb re-called the multiplex PCR reads with MiXCR. The sample has about 8,500 distinct CDR3 sequences, about two fifths seen once; the top ten hold more than 9%. Points on this clonotype: Its target is unknown.

This chain joins TRBV29-1 and TRBJ2-2, with TRBD1 identical over 12 bases. This receptor was identified in a human donor with a solid tumor. Sequenced input: blood. CDR3: CSVEVPGQGATGELFF. The CDR3 nucleotides read TGCAGCGTTGAAGTTCCGGGACAGGGGGCTACCGGGGAGCTGTTTTTT.